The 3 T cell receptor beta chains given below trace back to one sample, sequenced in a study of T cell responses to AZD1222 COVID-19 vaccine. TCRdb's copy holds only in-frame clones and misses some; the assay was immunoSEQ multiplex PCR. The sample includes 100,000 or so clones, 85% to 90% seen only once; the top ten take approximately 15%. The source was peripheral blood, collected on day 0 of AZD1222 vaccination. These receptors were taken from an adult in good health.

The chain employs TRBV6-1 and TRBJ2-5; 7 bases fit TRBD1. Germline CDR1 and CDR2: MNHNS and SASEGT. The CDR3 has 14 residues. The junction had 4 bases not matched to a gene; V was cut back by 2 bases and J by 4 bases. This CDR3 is CASSELDRLETQYF. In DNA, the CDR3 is TGTGCCAGCAGTGAACTGGACAGGTTAGAGACCCAGTACTTC.

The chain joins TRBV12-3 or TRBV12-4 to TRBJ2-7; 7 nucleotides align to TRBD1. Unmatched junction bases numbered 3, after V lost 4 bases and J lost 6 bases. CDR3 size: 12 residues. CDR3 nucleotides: TGTGCCAGCAGTTACAGGGGCTCCGAGCAGTACTTC. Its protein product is CASSYRGSEQYF.

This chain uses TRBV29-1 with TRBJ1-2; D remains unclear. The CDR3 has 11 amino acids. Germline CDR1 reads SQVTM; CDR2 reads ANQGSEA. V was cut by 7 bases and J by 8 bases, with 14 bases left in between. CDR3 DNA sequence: TGCAGCGCCCCCAAGGGCGGGGGCTACACCTTC. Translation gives CSAPKGGGYTF.